This TCR beta chain originates from a study of blood T cells in healthy people across ages. Whole-study context: About one barcoded TCR beta cDNA was captured per two T cells. Study-wide results and caveats: More naive CD4+ cells and higher diversity marked long-lived donors relative to aged donors.

A second PCR of 7 to 11 cycles used a sample-barcoded 5' primer and a J-beta primer mix. Each of the samples gave a minimum of 2.5 million paired-end reads that contained CDR3. TCRdb re-analysed the 5' RACE reads in MiXCR, keeping a single row per CDR3 protein. Of roughly 800,000 distinct CDR3 sequences in the sample, 58% were seen once. Trimming removed 1 base at V and 6 bases at J, with 11 bases between. Germline CDR1 and CDR2: LGHNA and YSLEER. There are 14 residues in the CDR3. On this clonotype itself: The antigen remains undetermined.

The V call is TRBV4-3, the J call TRBJ2-3, with D possibly called TRBD1 or TRBD2 (5 bases each). The TCR comes from a young man in good health. Sequenced sample: blood. The CDR3 DNA reads as TGCGCCAGCAGCCAAGGGGACCCCGAGGATACGCAGTATTTT. Translated, it gives CASSQGDPEDTQYF.